One T cell receptor (beta chain) is described in this entry. Its target is unknown. The data are from a study of T cell responses to AZD1222 COVID-19 vaccine. The germline CDR1 and CDR2 sequences are SGHNT and YENEEA. The CDR3 runs 15 residues. Between the trimmed V and J ends, which lost 3 bases and 1 base, there was a span of 10 bases. Produced via immunoSEQ multiplex PCR; TCRdb's table is partial and in-frame only. The sample lists roughly 80,000 clones; around 89% were seen once. Study-wide results and caveats: The repertoires were collected only after the peak T cell response. Donors were chiefly white British, with a greater number of females, and clonal diversity was perhaps underestimated. Only a handful of AZD1222 recipients, several in all, had baseline seropositivity. Breadth and depth of Spike-specific TCRs rose after two AZD1222 doses.

The clonotype was recovered from an adult in good health. Source: peripheral blood, taken on day 0 of MenACWY control vaccination. The chain uses TRBV11-3 and TRBJ1-3, with D unclear. The CDR3 region has the DNA TGTGCCAGCAGCTTTAGGTTCAGGTCTGGAAACACCATATATTTT. This gives the protein CASSFRFRSGNTIYF.